The 6 T cell receptor beta chains listed next were all sequenced from one sample in a study of vaccination effects on CD4 cells after COVID-19. No antigen has been assigned to these receptors. CD4+ T cells were isolated after around 10 days of culture. Using immunoSEQ multiplex PCR, the repertoire was profiled, and TCRdb retains in-frame clones only, with some absent. The sample lists 70,000 or so clones; roughly three quarters were seen once. The sample in question was CD4+ T cells from PBMCs cultured without peptide, obtained before COVID-19 vaccination. The receptor source for this set is a human donor who received a COVID-19 vaccine.

The J gene is TRBJ1-2, the V gene TRBV11-2, with 8 bases matching TRBD1. Trimming took 1 base from V and 2 from J; bases not matched to a gene: 3. The CDR3 loop spans 15 amino acids. CDR1 SGHAT and CDR2 FQNNGV come from the germline V gene. CDR3 protein: CASSLVGTGNYGYTF. Written as DNA, the CDR3 is TGTGCCAGCAGCTTAGTTGGGACAGGCAACTATGGCTACACCTTC.

Here the CDR3 reads CASSESQSQETQYF. Written as DNA, the CDR3 is TGTGCCAGCAGTGAGTCACAGAGTCAAGAGACCCAGTACTTC. The rearrangement joins TRBV6-1 to TRBJ2-5; D remains unclear. This CDR3 has 14 amino acids. Germline assignment: CDR1 MNHNS and CDR2 SASEGT. The ends were cut back, 3 bases at V and 2 bases at J, with 10 bases in the middle.

The chain has TRBV5-6 and TRBJ1-5, with no clear D. Germline CDR1 SGHDT, CDR2 YYEEEE. The V gene lost 0 bases and the J gene lost 4 bases, with 8 bases spanning the gap. This CDR3 comprises 14 residues. The CDR3 is CASSLAQINQPQHF. CDR3 sequence (DNA): TGTGCCAGCAGCTTGGCGCAGATTAATCAGCCCCAGCATTTT.

The rearrangement links TRBV3-1 (or the pseudogene TRBV3-2) to TRBJ2-3; 7 nucleotides align to TRBD1. The V and J ends lost 4 bases and 8 bases, in that order; junction bases with no gene match: 9. Per the germline V gene, CDR1 is LGHDT and CDR2 is YNNKEL (reference sequence). The CDR3 is made up of 14 amino acids. The chain's CDR3 is CASSPRQGEATQYF. For the CDR3, the DNA is TGTGCCAGCAGCCCTAGACAGGGTGAGGCTACGCAGTATTTT.

This clone was found a few times. The J gene is TRBJ1-1, the V gene TRBV19; 8 nucleotides align to TRBD1. V lost 7 bases to trimming and J lost 11 bases; unmatched junction nucleotides: 9. CDR1 is LNHDA, CDR2 SQIVND, per germline (reference sequence). The CDR3 sequence is 12 residues long. In nucleotides, the CDR3 is TGTGCCAGTACCCCGGACAGGGTGAGGGCTTTCTTT. This codes for CASTPDRVRAFF.

This clone appeared many times. The V gene is TRBV9, the J gene TRBJ1-1; D possibly corresponds to TRBD1 (5 bases). The germline V gene has CDR1 SGDLS and CDR2 YYNGEE. The CDR3 length is 15 residues. Trimming took 0 bases from V and 1 from J, leaving 10 bases between them. The CDR3 DNA sequence: TGTGCCAGCAGCGTAGGGGGGTGGGGGAACACTGAAGCTTTCTTT. Translated, it gives CASSVGGWGNTEAFF.